Each of the 16 T cell receptor beta chains below was sequenced from the same sample in a study of multiple sclerosis patients with progressive multifocal leukoencephalopathy. The method was immunoSEQ multiplex PCR; TCRdb's version includes in-frame clones alone and lacks a portion of them. The sample includes roughly 28,000 clones, approximately 85% of them seen just once. As for time point: time of PML onset. The specimen was PBMCs, collected from a patient treated with natalizumab. Every receptor here comes from a woman between 25 and 40 years old with progressive multifocal leukoencephalopathy.

The chain joins TRBV25-1 to TRBJ2-7; 7 nucleotides line up with TRBD1. Germline-derived CDR1 and CDR2 are MGHDK and SYGVNS. The V segment lost 8 bases and the J segment 4 bases; nucleotides outside the gene matches: 2. CDR3 size: 11 residues. The CDR3 here is CASGGQYEQYF. Here the CDR3 DNA reads TGTGCCAGCGGGGGACAGTACGAGCAGTACTTC.

The table lists this clone with a count of one. The chain combines TRBV28 with TRBJ1-6; D gene ambiguous. This CDR3 contains 15 residues. The germline V gene encodes CDR1 MDHEN and CDR2 SYDVKM. Trimming removed 2 bases at V and 6 bases at J, with 11 bases between. DNA of the CDR3: TGTGCCAGCAGTTTACTCCCCGCCGGTAATTCACCCCTCCACTTT. This codes for CASSLLPAGNSPLHF.

This clone has a handful of counts. This sequence joins TRBV5-6 and TRBJ2-1; TRBD2 matches 14 bases. This CDR3 has 15 amino acids. Germline CDR1 and CDR2: SGHDT and YYEEEE. V lost 5 bases and J lost 4; bases outside the gene matches: 2. The CDR3 region has the DNA TGTGCCAGCAGGCGGACTAGCGGGGGGTACAATGAGCAGTTCTTC. Translation gives CASRRTSGGYNEQFF.

The chain couples TRBV4-1 to TRBJ1-4; D is unresolved. This CDR3 spans 15 amino acids. Germline V gives CDR1 MGHRA, CDR2 YSYEKL. V lost 3 bases and J lost 7, with 15 bases in between. The CDR3 DNA is TGCGCCAGCAGCCATAGGTTGGATGGTGGTGAAAAACTGTTTTTT. This codes for CASSHRLDGGEKLFF.

This sequence joins TRBV6-5 and TRBJ2-1, with D tentatively TRBD1 (5 bases). Germline CDR1 reads MNHEY; CDR2 reads SVGAGI. There are 13 residues in the CDR3. V dropped 4 bases and J dropped 7 bases, with 11 bases sitting between them. The CDR3 spells CASSFGHRNEQFF. In nucleotides, the CDR3 is TGTGCCAGCAGTTTCGGACACCGGAATGAGCAGTTCTTC.

This chain joins TRBV5-5 and TRBJ1-3; D might be TRBD1 (5 bases). The CDR3 consists of 12 residues. CDR1 and CDR2 from the germline V gene are SGHKS and YYEKEE (reference sequence). V lost 4 bases to trimming and J lost 8 bases, with 10 bases between them. As DNA, the CDR3 is TGTGCCAGCAGCCTTTCACAGGACACCATATATTTT. The encoded protein is CASSLSQDTIYF.

J is TRBJ1-2 and V is TRBV18; the match to TRBD1 covers 8 bases. The length of the CDR3 is 14 residues. The germline V gene encodes CDR1 KGHSH and CDR2 LQKENI. Trimming cost V 2 bases and J 6 bases; bases outside gene matches: 5. The CDR3: CASSPSGTGDGYTF. Written as DNA, the CDR3 is TGTGCCAGCTCACCATCAGGGACAGGCGATGGCTACACCTTC.

V usage is TRBV7-9 and J usage is TRBJ2-7; possible D gene TRBD2, 6 bases. The CDR3 extends over 15 amino acids. The V gene's germline CDR1 is SEHNR and CDR2 FQNEAQ (reference sequence). Trimming shortened V by 1 base and J by 0 bases, and 10 bases separated the two germline ends. CDR3: CASSLDGGSSYEQYF. DNA of the CDR3: TGTGCCAGCAGCTTAGACGGGGGTAGCTCCTACGAGCAGTACTTC.

This clone was detected once. The J gene is TRBJ2-5, the V gene TRBV6-5; D not certain. CDR1 is MNHEY and CDR2 is SVGAGI in the germline V gene. The CDR3 totals 14 residues. Trimming took 2 bases from V and 2 from J, leaving 9 bases between them. CDR3 sequence (DNA): TGTGCCAGCAGTTACGCTGCCAGTCAAGAGACCCAGTACTTC. It yields the protein CASSYAASQETQYF.

The chain uses TRBV25-1 and TRBJ2-5, with 8 bases matching TRBD1. With V trimmed by 4 bases and J by 4 bases, 8 bases remained unmatched. The CDR3 runs to 15 residues. In germline, CDR1 is MGHDK, CDR2 SYGVNS. CDR3 residues: CASSGFPDRGETQYF. The DNA of the CDR3 is TGTGCCAGCAGTGGATTCCCTGACAGGGGAGAGACCCAGTACTTC.

This clone was picked up a small number of times. The CDR3: CASSLRHFSTDTQYF. The CDR3 nucleotides read TGCGCCAGCAGCTTGCGACATTTTAGCACAGATACGCAGTATTTT. The V gene is TRBV5-1, the J gene TRBJ2-3; no firm D call. The CDR3 is 15 amino acids. V gave up 1 base and J gave up 0 bases, with 9 bases separating them. The V gene's germline CDR1 is SGHRS and CDR2 YFSETQ.

CDR3 sequence: CASSTTEMRESSETQYF. DNA of the CDR3: TGTGCCAGCAGCACTACCGAAATGCGGGAGTCCTCCGAGACCCAGTACTTC. V and J are TRBV21-1 and TRBJ2-5; the tabulated D call, TRBD2, remains unverified against the DNA. TRBV21-1 is given as a pseudogene. This CDR3 contains 17 residues.

The chain couples TRBV5-1 to TRBJ1-1, with TRBD1 matching 7 bases. The CDR3 sequence is 16 residues long. Per germline, CDR1 SGHRS and CDR2 YFSETQ. The ends lost 3 bases at V and 1 base at J; junction bases unmatched: 9. CDR3 protein: CASSSPTGATNTEAFF. CDR3 DNA: TGCGCCAGCAGCTCCCCAACAGGGGCTACGAACACTGAAGCTTTCTTT.

This clone appeared a single time. The gene calls are TRBV7-2 and TRBJ1-2, with 7 positions matching TRBD1. The CDR3 length is 15 residues. Germline CDR1 SGHTA, CDR2 FQGNSA. V gave up 4 bases and J gave up 5 bases; unmatched junction bases: 10. In nucleotides, the CDR3 is TGTGCCAGCAGCTCTCCCACAGGGGCGCCGTATGGCTACACCTTC. This translates into CASSSPTGAPYGYTF.

The chain combines TRBV4-1 with TRBJ2-3; D not certain. The CDR3 has 16 amino acids. The germline V gene has CDR1 MGHRA and CDR2 YSYEKL. V was clipped by 0 bases and J by 1 base, with 11 bases between them. The CDR3: CASSQDGVGGTDTQYF. The CDR3 DNA reads TGCGCCAGCAGCCAAGATGGTGTTGGGGGCACAGATACGCAGTATTTT.

The CDR3 DNA is TGTGCCAGCAGCTTAGGCCTTTCGAGCACCGGGGAGCTGTTTTTT. Its translation: CASSLGLSSTGELFF. The chain joins TRBV7-9 to TRBJ2-2; D not certain. V gave up 1 base and J gave up 4 bases, with 10 bases separating them. Germline lookup yields CDR1 SEHNR and CDR2 FQNEAQ (reference sequence). CDR3 length equals 15 residues. The variable domain in full, completed from reference TRBV7-9 and TRBJ2-2, reads DTGVSQNPRHKITKRGQNVTFRCDPISEHNRLYWYRQTLGQGPEFLTYFQNEAQLEKSRLLSDRFSAERPKGSFSTLEIQRTEQGDSAMYLCASSLGLSSTGELFFGEGSRLTVL.